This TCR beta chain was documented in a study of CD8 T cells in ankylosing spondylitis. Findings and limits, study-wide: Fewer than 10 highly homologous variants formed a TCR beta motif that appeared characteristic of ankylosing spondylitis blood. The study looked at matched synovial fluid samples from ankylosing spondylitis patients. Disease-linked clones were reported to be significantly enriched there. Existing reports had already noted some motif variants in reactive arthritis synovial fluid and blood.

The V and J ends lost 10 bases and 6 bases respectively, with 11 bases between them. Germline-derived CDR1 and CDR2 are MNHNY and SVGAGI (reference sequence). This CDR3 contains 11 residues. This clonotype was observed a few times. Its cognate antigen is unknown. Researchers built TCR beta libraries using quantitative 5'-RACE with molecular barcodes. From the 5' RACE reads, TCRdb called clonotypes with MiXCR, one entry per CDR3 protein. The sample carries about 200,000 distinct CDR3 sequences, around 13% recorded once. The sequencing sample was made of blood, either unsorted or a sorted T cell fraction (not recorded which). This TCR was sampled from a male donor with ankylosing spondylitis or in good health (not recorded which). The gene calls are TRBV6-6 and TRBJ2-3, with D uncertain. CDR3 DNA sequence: TGTGCCACCCTGGTAGGGGATACGCAGTATTTT. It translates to CATLVGDTQYF.